This is a list of T cell receptor beta chains from one sample in a study of Ad26.COV2.S vaccination and SARS-CoV-2 variants. Clones were read by immunoSEQ multiplex PCR, and TCRdb kept only the in-frame ones, dropping some. The profile shows hundreds of thousands of clones, about nine tenths of them singletons. The sample was peripheral blood, taken in a trial of Ad26.COV2.S vaccine versus placebo. The receptor set was obtained from a person between 18 and 59 years old who received the Ad26.COV2.S COVID-19 vaccine or a placebo. Both conserved end residues are part of each CDR3. A D gene is named only where the DNA matches it firmly. Clone size is given for some rows only: seen once, a few or many times, or a class if the clone is expanded.

13,-,TRBJ1-1,-,TRBV19,TGTGCCAGTAGTATGGCGGGCCTAACTGAAGCTTTCTTT,CASSMAGLTEAFF
18,TRBD2,TRBJ2-2,-,TRBV24-1,TGTGCCACCAGTGAAGGGCTAGCGGGAGCCCCGAACACCGGGGAGCTGTTTTTT,CATSEGLAGAPNTGELFF
13,-,TRBJ1-1,-,TRBV3-1/TRBV3-2,TGTGCCAGCAGAAACAGGGTTGCCGCTGAAGCTTTCTTT,CASRNRVAAEAFF
15,TRBD1,TRBJ1-6,-,TRBV3-1/TRBV3-2,TGTGCCAGCAGCTACTCGGACAGGCCTAATTCACCCCTCCACTTT,CASSYSDRPNSPLHF
15,-,TRBJ2-7,-,TRBV7-2,TGTGCCAGCAGCTTAGGGGGGACGACTACCTACGAGCAGTACTTC,CASSLGGTTTYEQYF
12,-,TRBJ2-1,once,TRBV6-1,TGTGCCAGCAGTGATGCCTACAATGAGCAGTTCTTC,CASSDAYNEQFF
18,-,TRBJ2-5,-,TRBV15,TGTGCCACCAGCAATCTCTGGGGCCAGGGCGGTAAACAAGAGACCCAGTACTTC,CATSNLWGQGGKQETQYF
13,TRBD1,TRBJ2-1,-,TRBV4-3,TGCGCCAGCAGCCAAGACGGGACAGATCAGCAGTTCTTC,CASSQDGTDQQFF
15,TRBD1,TRBJ2-7,-,TRBV5-1,TGCGCCAGCAGCTGGACAGGCGAAGACTCCTACGAGCAGTACTTC,CASSWTGEDSYEQYF
15,-,TRBJ2-1,-,TRBV10-2,TGCGCCAGCAGTGTTTCAGAGTTCCTTTTAGGTGAGCAGTTCTTC,CASSVSEFLLGEQFF
16,-,TRBJ1-1,once,TRBV4-1,TGCGCCAGCAGCCGAGAGGGAGGATTGGGTAACACTGAAGCTTTCTTT,CASSREGGLGNTEAFF
16,-,TRBJ2-2,-,TRBV10-2,TGCGCCAGCAGCCCCGACAGATATCCGAACACCGGGGAGCTGTTTTTT,CASSPDRYPNTGELFF
15,-,TRBJ2-2,few,TRBV9,TGTGCCAGCAGCCCAACCGGGACGACTACCGGGGAGCTGTTTTTT,CASSPTGTTTGELFF